One and the same sample provided the 26 T cell receptor beta chains below, sequenced in a study of shared clonotypes between healthy human individuals. Sequenced by immunoSEQ multiplex PCR; TCRdb stores in-frame clones only, minus some. The sample contains millions of clones, more than 85% of which appear only once. What was sequenced was naive CD4+ T cells from PBMCs. Sample subset: CD45RA+ positively selected. The receptors were gathered from a man aged 18 to 29 in good health. Some clones in this sample may be carry-over from other donors' samples.

The chain couples TRBV11-3 to TRBJ1-5, with D maybe TRBD1 (6 bases). Looked up from germline, CDR1 is SGHNT and CDR2 is YENEEA. The CDR3 contains 17 residues. Trimming left V 0 bases short and J 2 bases short, with 14 bases between. The CDR3 spells CASSLDKPGAGNQPQHF. CDR3 bases: TGTGCCAGCAGCTTAGATAAGCCGGGGGCAGGCAATCAGCCCCAGCATTTT.

The chain combines TRBV28 with TRBJ1-1; 8 bases are a match to TRBD1. With 5 bases clipped from V and 1 base from J, the junction kept 6 bases outside the gene matches. Germline V gene data show CDR1 as MDHEN and CDR2 as SYDVKM. CDR3 length: 15 residues. The CDR3: CASSPRTGKNTEAFF. The CDR3 DNA reads TGTGCCAGCAGTCCCCGGACAGGGAAGAACACTGAAGCTTTCTTT.

The V gene is TRBV5-1, the J gene TRBJ2-2; TRBD2 matches 8 bases. This CDR3 region has 17 residues. V lost 0 bases, J lost 5 bases, and 9 bases stayed unmatched. The germline V gene encodes CDR1 SGHRS and CDR2 YFSETQ. The CDR3 DNA reads TGCGCCAGCAGCTTGGTCCCAGCGGGAGTCTCAACCGGGGAGCTGTTTTTT. Its translation is CASSLVPAGVSTGELFF.

This clone was counted a single time. The CDR3 DNA sequence: TGTGCCAGCAGCTTAGTGAGCGGACCGACAGAAGCTTTCTTT. The encoded protein is CASSLVSGPTEAFF. The chain has TRBV7-2 and TRBJ1-1, with D unclear. The V gene lost 1 base and the J gene lost 8 bases, with 14 bases spanning the gap. This CDR3 contains 14 residues. Per the germline V gene, CDR1 is SGHTA and CDR2 is FQGNSA.

J is TRBJ1-1 and V is TRBV5-1, with TRBD1 as a possible D gene (6 bases). Germline CDR1 is SGHRS and CDR2 is YFSETQ. V lost 3 bases, J lost 3 bases, and 12 bases lay in between. This CDR3 spans 14 amino acids. CDR3 in DNA: TGCGCCAGCAGCTCACAGGGCTTGGACACTGAAGCTTTCTTT. It encodes CASSSQGLDTEAFF.

The V call is TRBV7-2, the J call TRBJ2-3, with a possible D match to TRBD1 (5 bases). Trimming stripped 7 bases from V and 1 base from J, with 18 bases between. This CDR3 region has 16 residues. CDR1 SGHTA and CDR2 FQGNSA come from the germline V gene. DNA for the CDR3: TGTGCCAGCACCCTAAGGGTTGCCAGGGGCACAGATACGCAGTATTTT. It translates to CASTLRVARGTDTQYF.

This clone was recorded only once. The chain has TRBV5-1 and TRBJ2-2, with D maybe TRBD2 (6 bases). This CDR3 has 15 amino acids. Trimming left V 0 bases short and J 8 bases short, with 14 bases between. The germline V gene encodes CDR1 SGHRS and CDR2 YFSETQ. The CDR3 DNA reads as TGCGCCAGCAGCTTGGCCGGAAGGGAGGAAGGGGAGCTGTTTTTT. This encodes CASSLAGREEGELFF.

The chain employs TRBV4-1 and TRBJ1-2; D is possibly TRBD1 (5 bases). The length of the CDR3 is 17 residues. Looked up from germline, CDR1 is MGHRA and CDR2 is YSYEKL. Between the trimmed V and J ends, which lost 1 base and 2 bases, there was a span of 17 bases. CDR3 sequence reads: CASSQVVRQPDNYGYTF. CDR3 nucleotides: TGCGCCAGCAGCCAAGTGGTCCGACAGCCTGACAACTATGGCTACACCTTC.

The V call is TRBV5-1, the J call TRBJ1-2; no reliable D call. The CDR3 length is 14 residues. V was cut by 4 bases and J by 8 bases, with 18 bases left in between. From germline, CDR1 is SGHRS and CDR2 YFSETQ. CDR3 coding DNA: TGCGCCAGCAGCGTGACGTGGTATTCCCCGGGCTACACCTTC. Translation gives CASSVTWYSPGYTF. Looking up the rest from reference TRBV5-1 and TRBJ1-2 gives the full variable domain: KAGVTQTPRYLIKTRGQQVTLSCSPISGHRSVSWYQQTPGQGLQFLFEYFSETQRNKGNFPGRFSGRQFSNSRSEMNVSTLELGDSALYLCASSVTWYSPGYTFGSGTRLTVV.

The chain carries TRBV2 and TRBJ2-1, with D uncertain. Germline values: CDR1 SNHLY, CDR2 FYNNEI. The V end was cut by 3 bases, the J end by 3 bases, with 6 bases between. The CDR3 is 13 amino acids. CDR3 sequence (DNA): TGTGCCAGCAGTGAGAACGGCTACAATGAGCAGTTCTTC. It translates to CASSENGYNEQFF.

This clone has a single count. J is TRBJ1-5 and V is TRBV6-6; D is unresolved. Germline values: CDR1 MNHNY, CDR2 SVGAGI (reference sequence). The CDR3 sequence is 14 residues long. Trimming took 0 bases from V and 6 from J, leaving 9 bases between them. In DNA form, the CDR3 reads TGTGCCAGCAGTTACTCGGGTCAGCCTCAGCCCCAGCATTTT. This sequence encodes CASSYSGQPQPQHF.

This clone occurred a few times. This chain joins TRBV15 and TRBJ1-1; unclear D gene. CDR3 length: 12 residues. Looked up from germline, CDR1 is LNHNV and CDR2 is YYDKDF (reference sequence). Trimming cost V 6 bases and J 1 base, with 6 bases left between them. The CDR3 region is CATRESNTEAFF. The CDR3 DNA follows: TGTGCCACCAGGGAATCGAACACTGAAGCTTTCTTT.

This chain connects TRBV19 to TRBJ1-1; weak D call: TRBD1 (5 bases). Germline loops: CDR1 LNHDA, CDR2 SQIVND (reference sequence). The V gene lost 6 bases and the J gene lost 2 bases, with 10 bases spanning the gap. The CDR3 has 13 residues. The CDR3 loop reads CASRGQGNTEAFF. CDR3 nucleotides: TGTGCCAGTAGGGGGCAGGGTAACACTGAAGCTTTCTTT.

This chain uses TRBV10-3 with TRBJ1-1; the D is unclear. V was clipped by 8 bases and J by 1 base, with 17 bases between them. Germline lookup yields CDR1 ENHRY and CDR2 SYGVKD. The CDR3 has 15 residues. The CDR3 protein is CAISRQGAENTEAFF. CDR3 bases: TGTGCCATCTCTAGACAAGGAGCAGAGAACACTGAAGCTTTCTTT.

This rearrangement joins TRBV28 to TRBJ2-1, with 16 bases aligning to TRBD2. Per the germline V gene, CDR1 is MDHEN and CDR2 is SYDVKM. The junction had 8 bases not matched to a gene; V was cut back by 3 bases and J by 3 bases. The CDR3 has 19 residues. CDR3 DNA: TGTGCCAGCAGTTTTGGGGGACTAGCGGGAGGGCCCTACTACAATGAGCAGTTCTTC. This gives the protein CASSFGGLAGGPYYNEQFF. The variable domain in full, with the rest retrieved from reference TRBV28 and TRBJ2-1, is DVKVTQSSRYLVKRTGEKVFLECVQDMDHENMFWYRQDPGLGLRLIYFSYDVKMKEKGDIPEGYSVSREKKERFSLILESASTNQTSMYLCASSFGGLAGGPYYNEQFFGPGTRLTVL.

The V gene is TRBV18, the J gene TRBJ1-1; no definite D call. Germline V CDR1 and CDR2: KGHSH, LQKENI. V was shortened by 2 bases and J by 3 bases, with 10 bases between the two germline ends. This CDR3 comprises 14 residues. The CDR3: CASSPGFVDTEAFF. For the CDR3, the DNA is TGTGCCAGCTCACCAGGGTTTGTGGACACTGAAGCTTTCTTT.

The V call is TRBV19, the J call TRBJ2-3; the match to TRBD2 covers 7 bases. Germline-derived CDR1 and CDR2 are LNHDA and SQIVND (reference sequence). After removal of 4 bases from V and 2 bases from J, the junction contained 6 bases not matched to a gene. This CDR3 has 15 amino acids. In DNA form, the CDR3 reads TGTGCCAGTAGTACCTTAGCGGGCATCACAGATACGCAGTATTTT. Protein sequence: CASSTLAGITDTQYF.

J is TRBJ1-5 and V is TRBV15; 7 positions match TRBD1. This CDR3 region has 19 residues. The junction had 22 bases not matched to a gene; V was cut back by 7 bases and J by 4 bases. Germline CDR1 and CDR2: LNHNV and YYDKDF (reference sequence). CDR3 nucleotide sequence: TGTGCCACCATTAGGATGGATGCCGCAGGGGGAGGGAGGAATCAGCCCCAGCATTTT. Amino acid sequence: CATIRMDAAGGGRNQPQHF.

The chain employs TRBV18 and TRBJ1-2, with D possibly TRBD1 on 6 matching bases. The germline V and J ends were trimmed by 3 bases and 2 bases, with 16 bases remaining between them. Germline V gene sequence: CDR1 KGHSH, CDR2 LQKENI. The CDR3 spans 16 residues. The CDR3: CASSPTTAGQNYGYTF. In nucleotides, the CDR3 is TGTGCCAGCTCACCTACCACCGCTGGACAGAACTATGGCTACACCTTC.

This sequence joins TRBV6-5 and TRBJ2-5; D is possibly TRBD1 (5 bases). V was trimmed by 5 bases and J by 1 base, leaving 8 bases between them. Per the germline V gene, CDR1 is MNHEY and CDR2 is SVGAGI. This CDR3 contains 13 residues. CDR3 protein: CASSLTVQETQYF. DNA of the CDR3: TGTGCCAGCAGTCTGACAGTCCAAGAGACCCAGTACTTC.

The rearrangement joins TRBV2 to TRBJ2-4; perhaps TRBD2 as D (6 bases). The CDR3 is made up of 14 amino acids. V shed 4 bases and J shed 1 base, with 8 bases lying between them. Germline loops: CDR1 SNHLY, CDR2 FYNNEI. CDR3 residues: CASSGGVAKNIQYF. The DNA of the CDR3 is TGTGCCAGCAGTGGGGGGGTGGCCAAAAACATTCAGTACTTC. Full variable domain (remainder filled in from reference TRBV2 and TRBJ2-4): EPEVTQTPSHQVTQMGQEVILRCVPISNHLYFYWYRQILGQKVEFLVSFYNNEISEKSEIFDDQFSVERPDGSNFTLKIRSTKLEDSAMYFCASSGGVAKNIQYFGAGTRLSVL.

The rearrangement uses TRBV7-2 and TRBJ2-7, with a weak D call TRBD1 (5 bases). Trimming took off 1 base at V and 3 bases at J, with 16 bases between the two ends. The germline V gene encodes CDR1 SGHTA and CDR2 FQGNSA. There are 16 residues in the CDR3. CDR3 protein: CASSLVAGLRLYEQYF. The CDR3 DNA follows: TGTGCCAGCAGCTTAGTTGCAGGGTTGAGACTCTACGAGCAGTACTTC.

The J gene is TRBJ2-5, the V gene TRBV28, with 11 bases aligning to TRBD2. Germline V gives CDR1 MDHEN, CDR2 SYDVKM. With 4 bases clipped from V and 4 bases from J, the junction kept 11 bases outside the gene matches. This CDR3 is built from 17 residues. The CDR3 sequence: CASSSSLGLAGGETQYF. The CDR3 DNA reads as TGTGCCAGCAGTTCCTCCTTGGGGCTAGCGGGAGGAGAGACCCAGTACTTC.

V and J are TRBV25-1 and TRBJ1-3; D possibly corresponds to TRBD1 (5 bases). Germline V gene lookup returns CDR1 MGHDK and CDR2 SYGVNS. The V gene lost 4 bases and the J gene lost 2 bases, with 12 bases spanning the gap. The CDR3 covers 15 residues. This chain's CDR3 is CASSAIQGTGNTIYF. CDR3 DNA: TGTGCCAGCAGTGCAATTCAGGGAACTGGAAACACCATATATTTT.

This chain connects TRBV18 to TRBJ1-1; 7 bases fit TRBD1. CDR3 length: 16 residues. Germline lookup yields CDR1 KGHSH and CDR2 LQKENI. V shed 1 base and J 2 bases; nucleotides not matched to a gene: 7. The CDR3 sequence: CASSPLGTASNTEAFF. Written as DNA, the CDR3 is TGTGCCAGCTCACCACTCGGGACAGCCTCAAACACTGAAGCTTTCTTT.

The V and J genes are TRBV9 and TRBJ2-3; 7 nucleotides align to TRBD2. With 1 base clipped from V and 2 bases from J, the junction kept 7 bases outside the gene matches. Germline V gives CDR1 SGDLS, CDR2 YYNGEE. This CDR3 contains 16 residues. CDR3: CASSVLGGSPTDTQYF. CDR3 DNA: TGTGCCAGCAGCGTATTAGGCGGGAGTCCCACAGATACGCAGTATTTT.